The clone carrying this T cell receptor (beta chain) was detected ten times or more. Antigen specificity is unknown. The time point denotes: newly diagnosed GD, antithyroid drugs for less than 3 months. PBMC-derived RNA was used for the TCR library. Germline V gene data show CDR1 as SEHNR and CDR2 as FQNEAQ (reference sequence). The CDR3 has 15 residues. V lost 5 bases to trimming and J lost 0 bases, with 11 bases between them. This sample was included in a study of regulatory T cells in long-lasting Graves disease. Notes on the study in general: Patients with persistent disease shared some 3,000 public clonotypes, outpacing the approximately 870 shared by new patients.

Sequencing libraries for TCR beta were prepared with iRepertoire HTBI primers and Arm-PCR of CDR3 regions. TCRdb independently ran MiXCR on the multiplex PCR reads; one entry per CDR3 protein. The repertoire holds 600,000 to 650,000 distinct CDR3 sequences, with around 15% as singletons. The sample was also reused in another study, on T cells in Graves' hyperthyroidism and ophthalmopathy.

The chain is built from TRBV7-9 and TRBJ1-5, with a possible D match to TRBD1 (6 bases). The sample in question was peripheral blood mononuclear cells (PBMCs), obtained at new diagnosis, from a patient treated with antithyroid drugs. This TCR was sampled from a woman in her twenties or thirties with Graves disease. CDR3 coding DNA: TGTGCCAGCAGCCCAGGGGACCTTAGCAATCAGCCCCAGCATTTT. The encoded protein is CASSPGDLSNQPQHF.